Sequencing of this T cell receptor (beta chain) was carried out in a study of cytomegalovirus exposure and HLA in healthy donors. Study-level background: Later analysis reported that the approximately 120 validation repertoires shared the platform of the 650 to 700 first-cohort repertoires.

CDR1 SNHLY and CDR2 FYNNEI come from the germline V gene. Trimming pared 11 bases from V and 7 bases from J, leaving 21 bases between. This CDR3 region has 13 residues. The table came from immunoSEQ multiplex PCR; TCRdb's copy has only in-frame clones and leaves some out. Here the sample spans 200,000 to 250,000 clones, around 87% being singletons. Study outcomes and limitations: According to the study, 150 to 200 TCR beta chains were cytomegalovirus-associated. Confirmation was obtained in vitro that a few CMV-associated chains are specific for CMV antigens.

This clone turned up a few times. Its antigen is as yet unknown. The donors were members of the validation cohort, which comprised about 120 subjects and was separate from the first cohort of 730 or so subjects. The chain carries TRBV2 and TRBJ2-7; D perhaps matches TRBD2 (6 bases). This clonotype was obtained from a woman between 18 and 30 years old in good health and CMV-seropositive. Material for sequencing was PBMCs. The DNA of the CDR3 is TGTGCCGGGTCCTCGGGGGTAATGCGAGAGCAGTACTTC. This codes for CAGSSGVMREQYF. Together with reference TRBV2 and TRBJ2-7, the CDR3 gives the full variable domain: EPEVTQTPSHQVTQMGQEVILRCVPISNHLYFYWYRQILGQKVEFLVSFYNNEISEKSEIFDDQFSVERPDGSNFTLKIRSTKLEDSAMYFCAGSSGVMREQYFGPGTRLTVT.